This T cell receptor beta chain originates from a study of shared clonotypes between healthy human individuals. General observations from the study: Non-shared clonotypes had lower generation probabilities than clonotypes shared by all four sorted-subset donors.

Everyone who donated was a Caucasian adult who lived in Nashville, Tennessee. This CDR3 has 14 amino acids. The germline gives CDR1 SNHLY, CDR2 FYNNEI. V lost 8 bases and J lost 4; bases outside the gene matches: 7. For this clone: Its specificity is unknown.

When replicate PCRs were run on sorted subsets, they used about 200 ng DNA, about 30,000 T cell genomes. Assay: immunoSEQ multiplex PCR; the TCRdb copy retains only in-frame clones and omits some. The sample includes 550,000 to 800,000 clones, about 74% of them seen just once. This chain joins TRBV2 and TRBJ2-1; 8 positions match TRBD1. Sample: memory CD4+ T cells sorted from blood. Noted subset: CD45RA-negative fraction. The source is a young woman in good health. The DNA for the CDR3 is TGTGCCAGCCAAGGGACAGGACAATACAATGAGCAGTTCTTC. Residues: CASQGTGQYNEQFF. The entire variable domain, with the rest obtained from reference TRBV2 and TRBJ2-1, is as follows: EPEVTQTPSHQVTQMGQEVILRCVPISNHLYFYWYRQILGQKVEFLVSFYNNEISEKSEIFDDQFSVERPDGSNFTLKIRSTKLEDSAMYFCASQGTGQYNEQFFGPGTRLTVL.